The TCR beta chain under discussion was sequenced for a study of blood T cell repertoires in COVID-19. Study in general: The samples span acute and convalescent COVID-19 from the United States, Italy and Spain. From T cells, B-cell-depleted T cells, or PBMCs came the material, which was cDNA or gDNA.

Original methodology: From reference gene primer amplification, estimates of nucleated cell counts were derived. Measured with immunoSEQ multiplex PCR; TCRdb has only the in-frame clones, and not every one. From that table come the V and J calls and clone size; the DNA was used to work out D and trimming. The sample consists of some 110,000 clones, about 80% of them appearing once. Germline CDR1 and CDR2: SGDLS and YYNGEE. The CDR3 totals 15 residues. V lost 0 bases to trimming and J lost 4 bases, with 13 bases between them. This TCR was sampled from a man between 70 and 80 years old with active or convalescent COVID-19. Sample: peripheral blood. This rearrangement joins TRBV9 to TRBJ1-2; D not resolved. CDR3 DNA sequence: TGTGCCAGCAGCGTAGCTACCCAGGCTCCCTATGGCTACACCTTC. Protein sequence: CASSVATQAPYGYTF.